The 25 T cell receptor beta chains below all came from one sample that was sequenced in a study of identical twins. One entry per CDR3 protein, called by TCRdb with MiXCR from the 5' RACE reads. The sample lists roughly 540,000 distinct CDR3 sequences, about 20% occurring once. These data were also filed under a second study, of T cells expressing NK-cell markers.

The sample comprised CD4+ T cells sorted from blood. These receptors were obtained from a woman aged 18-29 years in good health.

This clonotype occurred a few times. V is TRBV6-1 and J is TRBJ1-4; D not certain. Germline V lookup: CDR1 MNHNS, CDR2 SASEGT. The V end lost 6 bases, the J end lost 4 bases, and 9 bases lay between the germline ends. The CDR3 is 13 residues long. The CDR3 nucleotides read TGTGCCAGCAGCCGGGAAGTTAATGAAAAACTGTTTTTT. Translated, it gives CASSREVNEKLFF.

The DNA of the CDR3 is TGTGCCAGCAGTCTCCGGAAGGGGACGGCTTTCTTT. Translated: CASSLRKGTAFF. The chain joins TRBV6-2 or TRBV6-3 to TRBJ1-1; D may be TRBD1 (5 bases). Germline V CDR1 and CDR2: MNHEY, SVGEGT. The V and J ends lost 5 bases and 11 bases respectively, with 15 bases between them. This CDR3 is 12 amino acids long.

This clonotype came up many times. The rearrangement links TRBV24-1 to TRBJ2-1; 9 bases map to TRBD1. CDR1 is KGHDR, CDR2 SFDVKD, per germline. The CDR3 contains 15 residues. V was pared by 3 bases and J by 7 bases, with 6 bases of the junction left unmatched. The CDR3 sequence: CATSDRDRERNEQFF. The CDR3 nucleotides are TGTGCCACCAGTGATAGGGACAGGGAGCGGAATGAGCAGTTCTTC.

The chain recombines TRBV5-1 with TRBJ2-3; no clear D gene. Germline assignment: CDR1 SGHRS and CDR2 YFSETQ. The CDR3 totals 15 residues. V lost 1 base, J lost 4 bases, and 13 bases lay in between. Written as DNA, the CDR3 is TGCGCCAGCAGCTTGAAAGACCGGTGGGCAGATACGCAGTATTTT. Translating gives CASSLKDRWADTQYF.

The DNA of the CDR3 is TGTGCCAGCACCCAGGGGGCGAGCAATCAGCCCCAGCATTTT. It specifies CASTQGASNQPQHF. The chain employs TRBV12-3 or TRBV12-4 and TRBJ1-5; 8 nucleotides agree with TRBD1. The junction had 3 bases not matched to a gene; V was cut back by 7 bases and J by 1 base. This CDR3 comprises 14 residues.

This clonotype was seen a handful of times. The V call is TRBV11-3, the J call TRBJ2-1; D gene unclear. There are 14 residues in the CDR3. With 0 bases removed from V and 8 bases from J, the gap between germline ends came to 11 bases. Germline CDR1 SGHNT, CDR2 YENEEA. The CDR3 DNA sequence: TGTGCCAGCAGCTTAGATCTATTGATCTATGAGCAGTTCTTC. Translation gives CASSLDLLIYEQFF.

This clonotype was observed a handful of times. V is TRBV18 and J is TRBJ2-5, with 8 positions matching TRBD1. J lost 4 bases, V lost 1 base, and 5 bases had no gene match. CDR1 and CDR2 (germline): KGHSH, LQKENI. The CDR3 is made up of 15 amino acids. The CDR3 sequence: CASSPRRTGGETQYF. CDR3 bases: TGTGCCAGCTCACCACGGCGAACAGGGGGAGAGACCCAGTACTTC.

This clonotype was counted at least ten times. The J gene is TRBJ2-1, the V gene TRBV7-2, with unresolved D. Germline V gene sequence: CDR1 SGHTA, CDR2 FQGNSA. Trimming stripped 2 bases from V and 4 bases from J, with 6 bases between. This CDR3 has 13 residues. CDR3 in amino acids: CASSLSAYNEQFF. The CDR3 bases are TGTGCCAGCAGCTTATCTGCATACAATGAGCAGTTCTTC.

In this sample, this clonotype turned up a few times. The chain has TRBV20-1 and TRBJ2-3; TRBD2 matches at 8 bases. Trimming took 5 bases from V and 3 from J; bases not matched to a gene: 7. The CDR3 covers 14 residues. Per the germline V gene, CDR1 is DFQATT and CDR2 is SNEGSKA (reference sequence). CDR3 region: CSAYGGGRTDTQYF. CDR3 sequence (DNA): TGCAGTGCTTACGGCGGGGGGAGGACAGATACGCAGTATTTT.

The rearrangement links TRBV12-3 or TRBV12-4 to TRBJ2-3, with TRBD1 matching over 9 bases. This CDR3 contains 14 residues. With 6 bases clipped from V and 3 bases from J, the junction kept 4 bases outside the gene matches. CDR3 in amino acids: CASSRTGETDTQYF. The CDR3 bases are TGTGCCAGCAGCCGGACAGGGGAGACAGATACGCAGTATTTT.

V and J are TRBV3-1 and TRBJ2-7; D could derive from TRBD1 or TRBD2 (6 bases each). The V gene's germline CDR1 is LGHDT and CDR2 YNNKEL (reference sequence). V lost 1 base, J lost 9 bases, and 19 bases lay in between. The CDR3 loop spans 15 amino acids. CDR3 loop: CASSQATRGFRAQYF. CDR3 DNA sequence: TGTGCCAGCAGCCAAGCGACTAGGGGGTTCCGCGCGCAGTACTTC.

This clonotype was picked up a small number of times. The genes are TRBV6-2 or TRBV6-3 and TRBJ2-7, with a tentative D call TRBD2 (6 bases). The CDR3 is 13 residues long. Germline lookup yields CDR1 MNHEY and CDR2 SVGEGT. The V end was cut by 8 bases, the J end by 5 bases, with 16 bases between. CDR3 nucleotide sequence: TGTGCCAGCCTCGCCGGGGGTTCAAACGAGCAGTACTTC. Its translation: CASLAGGSNEQYF.

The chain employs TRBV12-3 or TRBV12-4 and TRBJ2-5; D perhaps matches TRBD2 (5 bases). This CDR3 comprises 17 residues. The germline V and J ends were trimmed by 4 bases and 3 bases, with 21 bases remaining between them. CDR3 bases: TGTGCCAGCAGTTCCTTGCTCGACCCTAACGGGAAAGAGACCCAGTACTTC. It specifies CASSSLLDPNGKETQYF.

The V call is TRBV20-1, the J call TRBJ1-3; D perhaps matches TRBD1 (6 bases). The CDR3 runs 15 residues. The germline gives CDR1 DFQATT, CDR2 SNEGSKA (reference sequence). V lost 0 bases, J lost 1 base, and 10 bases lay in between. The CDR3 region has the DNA TGCAGTGCTAGAGATCGAGGGGGGTCTGGAAACACCATATATTTT. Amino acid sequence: CSARDRGGSGNTIYF.

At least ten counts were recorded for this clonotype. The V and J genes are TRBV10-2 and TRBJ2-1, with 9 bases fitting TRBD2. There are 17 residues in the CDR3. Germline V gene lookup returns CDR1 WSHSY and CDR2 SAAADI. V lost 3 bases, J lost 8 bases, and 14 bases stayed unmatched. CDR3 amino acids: CASSEGISGGRGDEQFF. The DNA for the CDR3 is TGCGCCAGCAGTGAAGGAATTAGCGGGGGCCGTGGGGATGAGCAGTTCTTC.

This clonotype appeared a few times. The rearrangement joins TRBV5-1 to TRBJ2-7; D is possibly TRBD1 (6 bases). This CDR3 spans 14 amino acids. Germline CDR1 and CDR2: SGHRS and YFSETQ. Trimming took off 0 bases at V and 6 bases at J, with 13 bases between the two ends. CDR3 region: CASSLDRVLAEQYF. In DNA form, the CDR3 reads TGCGCCAGCAGCTTGGACAGGGTGTTAGCCGAGCAGTACTTC. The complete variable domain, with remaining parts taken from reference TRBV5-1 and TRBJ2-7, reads KAGVTQTPRYLIKTRGQQVTLSCSPISGHRSVSWYQQTPGQGLQFLFEYFSETQRNKGNFPGRFSGRQFSNSRSEMNVSTLELGDSALYLCASSLDRVLAEQYFGPGTRLTVT.

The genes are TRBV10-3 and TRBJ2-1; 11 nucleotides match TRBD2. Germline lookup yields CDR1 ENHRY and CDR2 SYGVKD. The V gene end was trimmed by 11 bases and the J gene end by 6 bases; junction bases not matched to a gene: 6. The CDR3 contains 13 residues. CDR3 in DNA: TGTGCCGTAGCGGGGGGGCATGGCAATGAGCAGTTCTTC. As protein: CAVAGGHGNEQFF.

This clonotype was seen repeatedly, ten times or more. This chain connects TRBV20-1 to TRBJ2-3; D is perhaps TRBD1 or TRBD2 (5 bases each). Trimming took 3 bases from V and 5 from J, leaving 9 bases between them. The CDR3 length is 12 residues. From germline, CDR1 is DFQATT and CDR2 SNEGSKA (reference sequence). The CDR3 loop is CSASGGEDTQYF. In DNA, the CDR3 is TGCAGTGCTAGTGGGGGAGAAGATACGCAGTATTTT.

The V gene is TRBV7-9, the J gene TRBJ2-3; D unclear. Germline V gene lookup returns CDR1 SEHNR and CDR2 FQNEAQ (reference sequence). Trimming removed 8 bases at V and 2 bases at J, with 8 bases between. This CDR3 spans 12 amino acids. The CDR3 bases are TGTGCCAGCCTTGCGAACACAGATACGCAGTATTTT. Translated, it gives CASLANTDTQYF.

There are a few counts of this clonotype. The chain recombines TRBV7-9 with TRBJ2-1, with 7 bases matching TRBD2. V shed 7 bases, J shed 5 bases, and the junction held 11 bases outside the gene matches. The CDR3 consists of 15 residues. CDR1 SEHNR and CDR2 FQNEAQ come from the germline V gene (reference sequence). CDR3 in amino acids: CASTLTASGNNEQFF. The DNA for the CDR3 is TGTGCCAGCACCCTTACGGCTAGCGGTAACAATGAGCAGTTCTTC.

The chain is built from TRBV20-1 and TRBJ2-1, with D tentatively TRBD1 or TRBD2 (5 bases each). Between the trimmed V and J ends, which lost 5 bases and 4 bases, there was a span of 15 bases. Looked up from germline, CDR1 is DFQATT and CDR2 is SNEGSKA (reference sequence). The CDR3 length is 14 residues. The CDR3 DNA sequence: TGCAGTGCTCCCCGGGACCAAGGTTACAATGAGCAGTTCTTC. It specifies CSAPRDQGYNEQFF.

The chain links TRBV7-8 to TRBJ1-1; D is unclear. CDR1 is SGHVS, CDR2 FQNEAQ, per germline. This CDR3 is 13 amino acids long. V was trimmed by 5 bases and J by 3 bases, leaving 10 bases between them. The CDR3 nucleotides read TGTGCCAGCAGCCTTATGCTTGACACTGAAGCTTTCTTT. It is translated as CASSLMLDTEAFF.

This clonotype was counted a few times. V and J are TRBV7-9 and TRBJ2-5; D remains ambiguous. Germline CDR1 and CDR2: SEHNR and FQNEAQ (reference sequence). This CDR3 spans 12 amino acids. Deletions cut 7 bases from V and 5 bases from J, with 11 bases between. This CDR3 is CASTDARETQYF. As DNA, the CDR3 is TGTGCCAGCACAGACGCTAGGGAGACCCAGTACTTC. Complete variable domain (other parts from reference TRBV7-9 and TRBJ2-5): DTGVSQNPRHKITKRGQNVTFRCDPISEHNRLYWYRQTLGQGPEFLTYFQNEAQLEKSRLLSDRFSAERPKGSFSTLEIQRTEQGDSAMYLCASTDARETQYFGPGTRLLVL.

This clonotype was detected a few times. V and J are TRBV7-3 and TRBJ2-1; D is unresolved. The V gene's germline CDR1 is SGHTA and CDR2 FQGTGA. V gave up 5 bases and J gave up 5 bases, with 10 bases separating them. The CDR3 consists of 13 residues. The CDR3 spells CASSTSQDNEQFF. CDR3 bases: TGTGCCAGCAGCACGTCACAAGACAATGAGCAGTTCTTC. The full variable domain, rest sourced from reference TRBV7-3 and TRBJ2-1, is GAGVSQTPSNKVTEKGKYVELRCDPISGHTALYWYRQSLGQGPEFLIYFQGTGAADDSGLPNDRFFAVRPEGSVSTLKIQRTERGDSAVYLCASSTSQDNEQFFGPGTRLTVL.

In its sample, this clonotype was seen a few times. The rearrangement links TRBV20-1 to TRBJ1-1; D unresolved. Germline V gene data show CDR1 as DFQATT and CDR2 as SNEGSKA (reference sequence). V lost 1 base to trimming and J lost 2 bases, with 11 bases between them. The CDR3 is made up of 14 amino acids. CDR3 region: CSARALPGNTEAFF. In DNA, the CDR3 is TGCAGTGCTAGAGCATTACCTGGTAACACTGAAGCTTTCTTT.